Listed here are 10 T cell receptor beta chains from one sample, sequenced in a study of blood T cell repertoires in COVID-19. Profiling relied on immunoSEQ multiplex PCR, and the TCRdb table lists in-frame clones only, not all of them. The sample lists tens of thousands of clones; around 75% were seen once. Sequencing was performed on peripheral blood. All receptors come from a man aged 65 to 79 with COVID-19, enrolled during active disease.

This clone was counted only a few times. V is TRBV4-1 and J is TRBJ2-7; 10 bases map to TRBD2. Germline loops: CDR1 MGHRA, CDR2 YSYEKL. The CDR3 is made up of 13 amino acids. J lost 8 bases, V lost 4 bases, and 5 bases had no gene match. CDR3 sequence: CASSLGTSDQQYF. CDR3 coding DNA: TGCGCCAGCAGCCTCGGGACTAGCGATCAGCAGTACTTC.

The genes are TRBV6-5 and TRBJ1-2, with 7 bases lining up with TRBD1. Germline CDR1 is MNHEY and CDR2 is SVGAGI. The CDR3 has 13 residues. Unmatched junction bases numbered 3, after V lost 6 bases and J lost 2 bases. The CDR3 reads CASSRGGNYGYTF. DNA of the CDR3: TGTGCCAGCAGCCGAGGGGGCAACTATGGCTACACCTTC.

This clone was counted many times. Here the CDR3 DNA reads TGTGCCAGCAGCTTAGCCGGGGGGCATTACAATGAGCAGTTCTTC. Its translation: CASSLAGGHYNEQFF. The chain recombines TRBV11-3 with TRBJ2-1; D is possibly TRBD2 (7 bases). This CDR3 comprises 15 residues. CDR1 SGHNT and CDR2 YENEEA come from the germline V gene. V lost 1 base, J lost 4 bases, and 11 bases lay in between. The full variable domain, with the rest looked up from reference TRBV11-3 and TRBJ2-1, is EAGVVQSPRYKIIEKKQPVAFWCNPISGHNTLYWYLQNLGQGPELLIRYENEEAVDDSQLPKDRFSAERLKGVDSTLKIQPAELGDSAVYLCASSLAGGHYNEQFFGPGTRLTVL.

J is TRBJ1-5 and V is TRBV5-5; possibly TRBD1 for D (5 bases). The V gene lost 0 bases and the J gene lost 2 bases, with 12 bases spanning the gap. Germline V lookup: CDR1 SGHKS, CDR2 YYEKEE (reference sequence). The CDR3 sequence is 16 residues long. CDR3 loop: CASSLEGAGGNQPQHF. The CDR3 DNA reads as TGTGCCAGCAGCTTGGAAGGGGCAGGTGGCAATCAGCCCCAGCATTTT.

The chain links TRBV6-2 or TRBV6-3 to TRBJ2-7, with D possibly TRBD1 on 6 matching bases. Germline V gene data show CDR1 as MNHEY and CDR2 as SVGEGT. Trimming removed 5 bases at V and 7 bases at J, with 18 bases between. The CDR3 loop spans 14 amino acids. Here the CDR3 reads CASSRLSGTKEQYF. CDR3 bases: TGTGCCAGCAGTCGCCTCTCCGGGACAAAGGAGCAGTACTTC.

The genes are TRBV19 and TRBJ1-1, with a tentative D call TRBD1 (5 bases). Germline V gene sequence: CDR1 LNHDA, CDR2 SQIVND (reference sequence). V was cut by 7 bases and J by 7 bases, with 13 bases left in between. The CDR3 has 12 residues. The CDR3 DNA follows: TGTGCCAGTAAGGGGACTCTGGGTGAAGCTTTCTTT. This translates into CASKGTLGEAFF.

The CDR3 protein is CASSLGLTYEQYF. Written as DNA, the CDR3 is TGTGCCAGCAGCCTGGGACTAACCTACGAGCAGTACTTC. This chain connects TRBV14 to TRBJ2-7, with 7 positions matching TRBD2. The CDR3 spans 13 residues. Trimming took 4 bases from V and 2 from J; bases not matched to a gene: 2. The V gene's germline CDR1 is SGHDN and CDR2 FVKESK. Complete variable domain (other parts from reference TRBV14 and TRBJ2-7): EAGVTQFPSHSVIEKGQTVTLRCDPISGHDNLYWYRRVMGKEIKFLLHFVKESKQDESGMPNNRFLAERTGGTYSTLKVQPAELEDSGVYFCASSLGLTYEQYFGPGTRLTVT.

The chain combines TRBV18 with TRBJ2-3, with 9 bases lining up with TRBD2. Per the germline V gene, CDR1 is KGHSH and CDR2 is LQKENI. V gave up 3 bases and J gave up 0 bases; unmatched junction bases: 4. The CDR3 runs 16 residues. This CDR3 is CASSPPSGVSTDTQYF. CDR3 bases: TGTGCCAGCTCACCCCCTAGCGGGGTTAGCACAGATACGCAGTATTTT.

This chain uses TRBV9 with TRBJ1-2, with D uncertain. The germline CDR1 and CDR2 sequences are SGDLS and YYNGEE. This CDR3 has 15 residues. V lost 0 bases and J 3 bases, leaving 12 bases between the germline ends. The CDR3 DNA reads TGTGCCAGCAGCGTAGACCCAACACAAGACTATGGCTACACCTTC. Protein sequence: CASSVDPTQDYGYTF.

This chain joins TRBV5-1 and TRBJ2-5, with D tentatively TRBD1 (6 bases). V was clipped by 5 bases and J by 2 bases, with 10 bases between them. This CDR3 region has 13 residues. CDR1 and CDR2 (germline): SGHRS, YFSETQ. CDR3 DNA sequence: TGCGCCAGCAGGGGGGCTGTTCAAGAGACCCAGTACTTC. Its translation is CASRGAVQETQYF. Drawing the rest from reference TRBV5-1 and TRBJ2-5, the complete variable domain is KAGVTQTPRYLIKTRGQQVTLSCSPISGHRSVSWYQQTPGQGLQFLFEYFSETQRNKGNFPGRFSGRQFSNSRSEMNVSTLELGDSALYLCASRGAVQETQYFGPGTRLLVL.